This TCR beta chain was obtained from a study of technical replicates of blood from several donors. Only in-frame clones appear in the TCRdb table, and some are missing; sequencing was by immunoSEQ multiplex PCR. The table shows over 70,000 clones, with approximately 91% occurring only once. The germline V gene has CDR1 SGHRS and CDR2 YFSETQ. CDR3 length equals 15 residues. The junction had 6 bases not matched to a gene; V was cut back by 4 bases and J by 5 bases. The source is a human donor in good health. Some clones in this sample may be carry-over from other donors' samples. The chain joins TRBV5-1 to TRBJ1-4, with 9 bases identical to TRBD1. Sequencing was carried out using PBMCs. The CDR3 is CASSRSGTGNEKLFF. The CDR3 DNA reads TGCGCCAGCAGCAGATCCGGGACAGGGAATGAAAAACTGTTTTTT. The entire variable domain, with the rest obtained from reference TRBV5-1 and TRBJ1-4, is as follows: KAGVTQTPRYLIKTRGQQVTLSCSPISGHRSVSWYQQTPGQGLQFLFEYFSETQRNKGNFPGRFSGRQFSNSRSEMNVSTLELGDSALYLCASSRSGTGNEKLFFGSGTQLSVL.